Listed below are T cell receptor beta chains from one sample, sequenced in a study of blood T cells in healthy people across ages. TCRdb re-analysed the 5' RACE reads in MiXCR, keeping a single row per CDR3 protein. This sample has some 900,000 distinct CDR3 sequences; about 48% occur once, and the top ten carry around 15%. The sample taken for sequencing was blood. These receptors were collected from a man between 25 and 39 years old in good health. Both conserved end residues are part of each CDR3. The order of the fields is clone size, D gene, J gene, V gene, CDR3 protein, CDR3 DNA. The D gene is left open where the match is weak. Only some rows state a clone size, as once, few, many or a class for expanded clones.

clone size: -; D gene: TRBD1; J gene: TRBJ2-3; V gene: TRBV11-2; CDR3 protein: CASSFAGTGDADTQYF; CDR3 DNA: TGTGCCAGCAGCTTTGCCGGGACAGGGGACGCAGATACGCAGTATTTT
clone size: few; D gene: TRBD2; J gene: TRBJ2-3; V gene: TRBV27; CDR3 protein: CASWLAGTTDTQYF; CDR3 DNA: TGTGCCAGCTGGCTAGCGGGGACCACAGATACGCAGTATTTT
clone size: few; D gene: -; J gene: TRBJ1-1; V gene: TRBV9; CDR3 protein: CASSVSAGAEAFF; CDR3 DNA: TGTGCCAGCAGCGTAAGCGCCGGGGCTGAAGCTTTCTTT
clone size: -; D gene: -; J gene: TRBJ2-1; V gene: TRBV30; CDR3 protein: CAWSVLEGNEQFF; CDR3 DNA: TGTGCCTGGAGTGTACTTGAGGGGAATGAGCAGTTCTTC
clone size: -; D gene: TRBD1; J gene: TRBJ2-7; V gene: TRBV4-1; CDR3 protein: CASSLPGQRKGDEQYF; CDR3 DNA: TGCGCCAGCAGCCTGCCGGGACAGCGGAAAGGCGACGAGCAGTACTTC
clone size: -; D gene: -; J gene: TRBJ1-2; V gene: TRBV7-9; CDR3 protein: CASSFRVVDGYTF; CDR3 DNA: TGTGCCAGCAGTTTCAGGGTAGTTGATGGCTACACCTTC
clone size: -; D gene: TRBD1; J gene: TRBJ2-7; V gene: TRBV24-1; CDR3 protein: CATSDTDDRDEQYF; CDR3 DNA: TGTGCCACCAGTGATACGGACGACAGGGACGAGCAGTACTTC
clone size: -; D gene: TRBD1; J gene: TRBJ2-1; V gene: TRBV7-7; CDR3 protein: CASSFRTGSTEQFF; CDR3 DNA: TGTGCTAGCAGCTTCAGGACAGGGAGTACTGAGCAGTTCTTC
clone size: -; D gene: -; J gene: TRBJ2-7; V gene: TRBV10-3; CDR3 protein: CAIRDRKGPEAYEQYF; CDR3 DNA: TGTGCCATCAGGGACCGTAAGGGCCCTGAGGCCTACGAGCAGTACTTC
clone size: -; D gene: TRBD2; J gene: TRBJ2-5; V gene: TRBV20-1; CDR3 protein: CSASSGGIGKTQYF; CDR3 DNA: TGCAGTGCTTCTAGCGGGGGGATCGGGAAGACCCAGTACTTC
clone size: -; D gene: TRBD1; J gene: TRBJ2-7; V gene: TRBV6-1; CDR3 protein: CASYWFPGTGDSYEQYF; CDR3 DNA: TGTGCCAGCTACTGGTTTCCCGGTACAGGGGATTCCTACGAGCAGTACTTC
clone size: -; D gene: -; J gene: TRBJ1-1; V gene: TRBV28; CDR3 protein: CASSLYAAVAFF; CDR3 DNA: TGTGCCAGCAGTTTATATGCGGCGGTGGCTTTCTTT
clone size: -; D gene: -; J gene: TRBJ1-5; V gene: TRBV2; CDR3 protein: CASRGNKGKQPQHF; CDR3 DNA: TGTGCCAGCCGGGGAAATAAGGGAAAACAGCCCCAGCATTTT
clone size: -; D gene: -; J gene: TRBJ2-5; V gene: TRBV21-1; CDR3 protein: CASSWEQQETQYF; CDR3 DNA: TGTGCCAGCAGCTGGGAACAGCAAGAGACCCAGTACTTC
clone size: -; D gene: TRBD2; J gene: TRBJ2-1; V gene: TRBV7-2; CDR3 protein: CASRAGIQRGNNEQFF; CDR3 DNA: TGTGCCAGCAGAGCAGGTATCCAGCGGGGGAACAATGAGCAGTTCTTC
clone size: -; D gene: TRBD1; J gene: TRBJ1-5; V gene: TRBV12-3/TRBV12-4; CDR3 protein: CASSDSGGLQPQHF; CDR3 DNA: TGTGCCAGCAGTGACTCAGGGGGCCTTCAGCCCCAGCATTTT
clone size: few; D gene: -; J gene: TRBJ2-5; V gene: TRBV29-1; CDR3 protein: CSVEEGVETQYF; CDR3 DNA: TGCAGCGTTGAAGAAGGGGTGGAGACCCAGTACTTC
clone size: -; D gene: -; J gene: TRBJ2-1; V gene: TRBV27; CDR3 protein: CASSPSGSLYNEQFF; CDR3 DNA: TGTGCCAGCAGTCCCTCGGGGAGTCTCTACAATGAGCAGTTCTTC
clone size: -; D gene: -; J gene: TRBJ2-4; V gene: TRBV30; CDR3 protein: CAWSRTLGGKNIQYF; CDR3 DNA: TGTGCCTGGAGTCGAACTCTGGGAGGCAAAAACATTCAGTACTTC
clone size: few; D gene: TRBD1; J gene: TRBJ1-2; V gene: TRBV20-1; CDR3 protein: CSARGTGNPGGYTF; CDR3 DNA: TGCAGTGCTAGGGGGACAGGGAATCCGGGCGGCTACACCTTC
clone size: -; D gene: -; J gene: TRBJ2-7; V gene: TRBV4-3; CDR3 protein: CASSQVASYEQYF; CDR3 DNA: TGCGCCAGCAGCCAAGTGGCGTCCTACGAGCAGTACTTC
clone size: few; D gene: TRBD1; J gene: TRBJ1-2; V gene: TRBV28; CDR3 protein: CASTRQGRNYGYTF; CDR3 DNA: TGTGCCAGCACCCGACAGGGTAGGAACTATGGCTACACCTTC
clone size: -; D gene: TRBD2; J gene: TRBJ2-5; V gene: TRBV28; CDR3 protein: CASSLRQGTSGGEFEETQYF; CDR3 DNA: TGTGCCAGCAGTTTAAGGCAGGGTACTAGCGGGGGGGAGTTCGAAGAGACCCAGTACTTC
clone size: -; D gene: TRBD1; J gene: TRBJ2-7; V gene: TRBV29-1; CDR3 protein: CSVTGDNYEQYF; CDR3 DNA: TGCAGCGTTACAGGGGACAACTACGAGCAGTACTTC
clone size: -; D gene: -; J gene: TRBJ2-7; V gene: TRBV5-1; CDR3 protein: CASSFAQEGAYEQYF; CDR3 DNA: TGCGCCAGCAGCTTTGCTCAGGAGGGGGCCTACGAGCAGTACTTC
clone size: -; D gene: -; J gene: TRBJ2-7; V gene: TRBV7-9; CDR3 protein: CASSHPSSYEQYF; CDR3 DNA: TGTGCCAGCAGTCACCCGAGCTCCTACGAGCAGTACTTC
clone size: -; D gene: -; J gene: TRBJ2-3; V gene: TRBV20-1; CDR3 protein: CSARGLGRTGGRAPTDTQYF; CDR3 DNA: TGCAGTGCTAGAGGGCTTGGTCGGACGGGGGGCCGGGCCCCCACAGATACGCAGTATTTT
clone size: -; D gene: -; J gene: TRBJ2-3; V gene: TRBV24-1; CDR3 protein: CATSDWAYTQYF; CDR3 DNA: TGTGCCACCAGTGATTGGGCGTATACGCAGTATTTT
clone size: -; D gene: TRBD1; J gene: TRBJ2-3; V gene: TRBV5-8; CDR3 protein: CASSLGGRGLSDTQYF; CDR3 DNA: TGTGCCAGCAGCTTGGGAGGCAGGGGGCTGTCAGATACGCAGTATTTT
clone size: -; D gene: TRBD1; J gene: TRBJ1-2; V gene: TRBV4-1; CDR3 protein: CASSQDLSGTGGVYGYTF; CDR3 DNA: TGCGCCAGCAGCCAAGACCTATCCGGGACAGGGGGCGTCTATGGCTACACCTTC
clone size: -; D gene: TRBD2; J gene: TRBJ2-3; V gene: TRBV4-2; CDR3 protein: CASSPYTTSGGAGDTQYF; CDR3 DNA: TGTGCCAGCAGCCCTTATACGACTAGCGGGGGGGCAGGCGATACGCAGTATTTT
clone size: -; D gene: TRBD1; J gene: TRBJ1-1; V gene: TRBV3-1; CDR3 protein: CANSLGTGGTEAFF; CDR3 DNA: TGTGCCAACAGCTTGGGGACAGGGGGCACTGAAGCTTTCTTT
clone size: -; D gene: TRBD2; J gene: TRBJ2-5; V gene: TRBV4-3; CDR3 protein: CASSQDKGRAETQYF; CDR3 DNA: TGCGCCAGCAGCCAAGATAAGGGGAGGGCTGAGACCCAGTACTTC
clone size: -; D gene: TRBD1; J gene: TRBJ1-1; V gene: TRBV6-5; CDR3 protein: CASSYSQGAGTEAFF; CDR3 DNA: TGTGCCAGCAGTTATTCCCAGGGGGCGGGCACTGAAGCTTTCTTT
clone size: -; D gene: -; J gene: TRBJ2-1; V gene: TRBV24-1; CDR3 protein: CATSDLQAGRLNEQFF; CDR3 DNA: TGTGCCACCAGTGATTTGCAGGCGGGGAGACTCAATGAGCAGTTCTTC
clone size: many; D gene: -; J gene: TRBJ2-7; V gene: TRBV7-7; CDR3 protein: CASSASGTPREQYF; CDR3 DNA: TGTGCTAGCAGCGCATCCGGGACACCTAGAGAGCAGTACTTC
clone size: -; D gene: TRBD1; J gene: TRBJ1-6; V gene: TRBV20-1; CDR3 protein: CSARPGQNVNSPLHF; CDR3 DNA: TGCAGTGCTAGGCCGGGACAGAACGTTAATTCACCCCTCCACTTT
clone size: -; D gene: TRBD2; J gene: TRBJ2-7; V gene: TRBV10-3; CDR3 protein: CAINGGEGMSSYEQYF; CDR3 DNA: TGTGCCATCAACGGTGGGGAGGGGATGAGCTCCTACGAGCAGTACTTC
clone size: -; D gene: TRBD2; J gene: TRBJ2-7; V gene: TRBV7-2; CDR3 protein: CASSFAGATYEQYF; CDR3 DNA: TGTGCCAGCAGCTTCGCGGGAGCAACCTACGAGCAGTACTTC
clone size: few; D gene: -; J gene: TRBJ2-3; V gene: TRBV11-1; CDR3 protein: CASSSTGLPTDTQYF; CDR3 DNA: TGTGCCAGCAGCTCGACCGGACTCCCCACAGATACGCAGTATTTT
clone size: few; D gene: -; J gene: TRBJ2-7; V gene: TRBV20-1; CDR3 protein: CSARDPQGWSYEQYF; CDR3 DNA: TGCAGTGCTAGAGATCCCCAGGGCTGGAGCTACGAGCAGTACTTC
clone size: -; D gene: -; J gene: TRBJ2-7; V gene: TRBV11-2; CDR3 protein: CASTTYTYEQYF; CDR3 DNA: TGTGCCAGCACCACATACACCTACGAGCAGTACTTC